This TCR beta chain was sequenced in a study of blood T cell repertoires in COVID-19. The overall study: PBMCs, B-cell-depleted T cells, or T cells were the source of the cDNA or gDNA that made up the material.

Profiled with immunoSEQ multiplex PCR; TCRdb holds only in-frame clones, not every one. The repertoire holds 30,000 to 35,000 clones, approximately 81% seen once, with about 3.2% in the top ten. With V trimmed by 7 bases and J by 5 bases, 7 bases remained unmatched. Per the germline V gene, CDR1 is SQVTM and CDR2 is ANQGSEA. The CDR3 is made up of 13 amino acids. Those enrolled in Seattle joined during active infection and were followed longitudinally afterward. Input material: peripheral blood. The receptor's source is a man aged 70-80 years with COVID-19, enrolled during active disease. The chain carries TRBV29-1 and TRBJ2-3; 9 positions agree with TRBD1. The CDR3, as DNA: TGCAGCGGGGAGGGACAGGGAAAAGATACGCAGTATTTT. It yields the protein CSGEGQGKDTQYF.